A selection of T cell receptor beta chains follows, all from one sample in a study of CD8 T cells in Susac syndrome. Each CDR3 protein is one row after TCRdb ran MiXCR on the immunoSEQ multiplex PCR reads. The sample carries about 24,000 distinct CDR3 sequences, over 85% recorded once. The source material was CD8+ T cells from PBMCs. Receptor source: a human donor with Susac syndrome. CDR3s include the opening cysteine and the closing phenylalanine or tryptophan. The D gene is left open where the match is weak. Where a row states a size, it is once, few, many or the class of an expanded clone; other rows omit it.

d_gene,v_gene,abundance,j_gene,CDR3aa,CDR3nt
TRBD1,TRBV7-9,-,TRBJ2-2,CASQQGIGELFF,TGTGCCAGCCAACAGGGGATCGGGGAGCTGTTTTTT
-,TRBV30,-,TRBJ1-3,CAWSEVVSSGNTIYF,TGTGCCTGGAGTGAGGTAGTTAGCTCTGGAAACACCATATATTTT
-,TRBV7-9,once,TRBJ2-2,CASTESNRHGTGELFF,TGTGCCAGCACCGAATCCAACAGACACGGAACCGGGGAGCTGTTTTTT
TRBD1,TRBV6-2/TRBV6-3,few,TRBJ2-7,CASSRQGSSYEQYF,TGTGCCAGCAGCAGACAGGGGAGCTCCTACGAGCAGTACTTC
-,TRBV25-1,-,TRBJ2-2,CASGEIGELFF,TGTGCCAGCGGGGAGATCGGGGAGCTGTTTTTT
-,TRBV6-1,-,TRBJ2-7,CASSERNRRWSEQYF,TGTGCCAGCAGTGAACGCAACAGGCGGTGGTCCGAGCAGTACTTC
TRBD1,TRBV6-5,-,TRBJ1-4,CASSYWTGEREKLFF,TGTGCCAGCAGTTACTGGACAGGGGAGAGAGAAAAACTGTTTTTT
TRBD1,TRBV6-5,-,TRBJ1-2,CASSYNDRGGYTF,TGTGCCAGCAGTTACAACGACAGGGGGGGCTACACCTTC
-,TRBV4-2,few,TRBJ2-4,CASSQESPLAKNIQYF,TGTGCCAGCAGCCAAGAAAGTCCTTTAGCCAAAAACATTCAGTACTTC
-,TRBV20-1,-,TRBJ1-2,CSAREVDSGINYGYTF,TGCAGTGCTAGAGAGGTTGACAGCGGAATCAACTATGGCTACACCTTC
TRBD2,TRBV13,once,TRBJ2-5,CASSLMAGGRETQYF,TGTGCCAGCAGCTTAATGGCGGGGGGGCGAGAGACCCAGTACTTC
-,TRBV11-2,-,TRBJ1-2,CASSFMGRSGYTF,TGTGCCAGCAGCTTCATGGGGCGGAGTGGCTACACCTTC
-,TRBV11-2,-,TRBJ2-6,CASSSTGTTWDAFSGANVLTF,TGTGCCAGCAGCTCTACAGGCACAACTTGGGACGCCTTCTCTGGGGCCAACGTCCTGACTTTC
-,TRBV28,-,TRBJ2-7,CASSLGAGLSDEQYF,TGTGCCAGCAGTTTAGGGGCGGGACTTTCGGACGAGCAGTACTTC
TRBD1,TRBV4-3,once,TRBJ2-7,CASSQDWTGIYEQYF,TGCGCCAGCAGCCAAGATTGGACAGGGATCTACGAGCAGTACTTC
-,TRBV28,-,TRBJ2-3,CASSPELWGDTQYF,TGTGCCAGCAGTCCGGAACTTTGGGGAGATACGCAGTATTTT
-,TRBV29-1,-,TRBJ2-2,CSVEAGELFF,TGCAGCGTTGAGGCGGGGGAGCTGTTTTTT
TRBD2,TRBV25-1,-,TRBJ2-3,CASRSTSGADTQYF,TGTGCCAGCAGGTCGACTAGCGGGGCAGATACGCAGTATTTT
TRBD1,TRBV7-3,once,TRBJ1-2,CASSGGQGMDGYTF,TGTGCCAGCAGCGGGGGACAGGGGATGGATGGCTACACCTTC
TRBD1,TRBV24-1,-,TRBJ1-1,CATSPTGANTEAFF,TGTGCCACCAGTCCGACAGGGGCGAACACTGAAGCTTTCTTT
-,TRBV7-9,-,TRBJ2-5,CASSLAQKTQYF,TGTGCCAGCAGCTTAGCGCAGAAGACCCAGTACTTC
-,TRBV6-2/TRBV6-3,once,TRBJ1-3,CASSYGYPRDEETGNTIYF,TGTGCCAGCAGTTACGGTTATCCGCGGGACGAAGAGACTGGAAACACCATATATTTT
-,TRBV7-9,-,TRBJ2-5,CASSLALTGQQETQYF,TGTGCCAGCAGCTTAGCGCTGACAGGCCAACAAGAGACCCAGTACTTC
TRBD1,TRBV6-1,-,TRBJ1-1,CASGQEGGTEAFF,TGTGCCAGCGGACAGGAGGGAGGCACTGAAGCTTTCTTT